Sequencing of this T cell receptor (beta chain) was carried out in a study of early T cells in non-severe SARS-CoV-2 infection. This clonotype was seen ten or more times. Antigen: not known. V lost 0 bases and J lost 0, with 10 bases in between. The CDR3 extends over 16 amino acids. Germline lookup yields CDR1 SGHRS and CDR2 YFSETQ. Study results and limitations: The study's VDJdb matching favored anti-spike CD8 responses and missed private and CD4 specificities.

The TCR library protocol attached unique molecular identifiers to the individual cDNA molecules. TCRdb recomputed calls from the 5' RACE reads with MiXCR, one row per CDR3 protein. Here the sample spans about 76,000 distinct CDR3 sequences, about 10% being singletons. Sequenced sample: whole blood. This chain joins TRBV5-1 and TRBJ2-4, with D unresolved. This TCR came from an adult who was a healthcare worker with PCR-confirmed SARS-CoV-2 infection or an uninfected control (not recorded which). CDR3 sequence (DNA): TGCGCCAGCAGCTTGGCCGTAGGGCGAGCCAAAAACATTCAGTACTTC. It encodes CASSLAVGRAKNIQYF.